This TCR beta chain appears in the sequencing data of a study of blood T cell repertoires in COVID-19. Overall study context: The United States, Italy and Spain were the sources of the acute and convalescent COVID-19 samples. T cells, B-cell-depleted T cells, or PBMCs provided the cDNA or gDNA that served as material.

Trimming at V came to 8 bases and at J to 2 bases, leaving 2 bases not matched to a gene. The CDR3 runs 13 residues. Original methodology: From reference gene primer amplification, estimates of nucleated cell counts were derived. Produced via immunoSEQ multiplex PCR; TCRdb's table is partial and in-frame only. The DNA was the basis for D and trimming; V, J and clone size are from that table. The table shows around 270,000 clones, with around 89% occurring only once. The chain recombines TRBV12-3 or TRBV12-4 with TRBJ1-2; 10 bases are a match to TRBD1. The sample comprised peripheral blood. This TCR derives from a man aged 40-50 years with acute or convalescent COVID-19. CDR3 sequence: CASRTGGNYGYTF. In nucleotides, the CDR3 is TGTGCCAGCCGGACAGGGGGAAACTATGGCTACACCTTC.